The 17 T cell receptor beta chains below all came from one sample that was sequenced in a study of cytomegalovirus exposure and HLA in healthy donors. Repertoires were generated with immunoSEQ multiplex PCR, while TCRdb's copy carries only in-frame clones and drops some. The sample includes about 170,000 clones, around 96% of them seen just once. Sequencing was performed on PBMCs. These receptors all stem from a woman younger than 35 in good health and CMV-seronegative.

The chain is built from TRBV2 and TRBJ1-1; 8 positions agree with TRBD1. There are 14 residues in the CDR3. The V and J ends lost 5 bases and 8 bases, in that order; junction bases with no gene match: 10. Germline CDR1 is SNHLY and CDR2 is FYNNEI. CDR3 loop: CASSPDRARQEAFF. CDR3 coding DNA: TGTGCCAGCAGTCCGGACAGGGCGCGCCAGGAAGCTTTCTTT.

This chain joins TRBV30 and TRBJ2-3; 9 bases match TRBD2. The CDR3 has 16 residues. Looked up from germline, CDR1 is GTSNPN and CDR2 is SVGIG (reference sequence). Unmatched junction bases numbered 8, after V lost 0 bases and J lost 4 bases. The CDR3 spells CAWSVGMAGGPDTQYF. The CDR3 DNA sequence: TGTGCCTGGAGTGTAGGGATGGCGGGGGGGCCAGATACGCAGTATTTT.

This chain connects TRBV7-2 to TRBJ2-1; 12 nucleotides agree with TRBD2. This CDR3 is 15 amino acids long. Germline CDR1 reads SGHTA; CDR2 reads FQGNSA. The ends lost 5 bases at V and 9 bases at J; junction bases unmatched: 8. CDR3 in DNA: TGTGCCAGCAGCCCGCTCTCTAGCGGGGGGGCTGAGCAGTTCTTC. Encoded protein: CASSPLSSGGAEQFF.

The chain has TRBV5-6 and TRBJ1-6, with 11 bases identical to TRBD1. Trimming at V came to 0 bases and at J to 9 bases, leaving 11 bases not matched to a gene. This CDR3 is built from 18 residues. Germline V gives CDR1 SGHDT, CDR2 YYEEEE. CDR3 in DNA: TGTGCCAGCAGCTTGGGGCCCCACGGGACAGGGGGAACTTCACCCCTCCACTTT. This encodes CASSLGPHGTGGTSPLHF.

The genes are TRBV18 and TRBJ1-1; TRBD1 aligns across 8 bases. The germline CDR1 and CDR2 sequences are KGHSH and LQKENI. The trim removed 0 bases at V and 0 bases at J, leaving 9 bases unmatched. The CDR3 contains 18 residues. The CDR3 region has the DNA TGTGCCAGCTCACCACCAAACAGGGGGGTTCTAATGAACACTGAAGCTTTCTTT. It encodes CASSPPNRGVLMNTEAFF.

The J gene is TRBJ2-7, the V gene TRBV5-1; TRBD1 matches 8 bases. This CDR3 is 15 amino acids long. V shed 2 bases, J shed 2 bases, and the junction held 6 bases outside the gene matches. Germline CDR1 reads SGHRS; CDR2 reads YFSETQ. DNA for the CDR3: TGCGCCAGCAGCTTCAGACAGGGGAGGACCTACGAGCAGTACTTC. This codes for CASSFRQGRTYEQYF.

The chain joins TRBV9 to TRBJ1-2; a weak D match, TRBD1 (5 bases). Germline V lookup: CDR1 SGDLS, CDR2 YYNGEE. V was shortened by 7 bases and J by 6 bases, with 16 bases between the two germline ends. The CDR3 consists of 13 residues. The CDR3 coding sequence is TGTGCCAGCTTGGGTCCGGGGGATGATGGCTACACCTTC. Protein: CASLGPGDDGYTF.

The chain links TRBV9 to TRBJ1-2, with D maybe TRBD1 (6 bases). CDR3 size: 13 residues. Germline V gives CDR1 SGDLS, CDR2 YYNGEE. Between the trimmed V and J ends, which lost 4 bases and 5 bases, there was a span of 12 bases. The DNA for the CDR3 is TGTGCCAGCAGCCCTTCAGGGGTTTATGGCTACACCTTC. Protein product: CASSPSGVYGYTF.

This sequence joins TRBV5-8 and TRBJ1-1, with TRBD1 identical over 7 bases. After removal of 3 bases from V and 0 bases from J, the junction contained 2 bases not matched to a gene. The CDR3 is 14 amino acids. Germline loops: CDR1 SGHTS, CDR2 YDEGEE. CDR3 nucleotides: TGTGCCAGCAGCTGGGGACAGCTGAACACTGAAGCTTTCTTT. It specifies CASSWGQLNTEAFF.

The genes are TRBV1 and TRBJ1-3; TRBD1 is taken as the D call from the table, unchecked against the DNA. TRBV1 has pseudogene status. This CDR3 is 17 amino acids long. The CDR3 loop is CTSSQDLRDRAGNTIYF. The DNA for the CDR3 is TGCACCAGCAGCCAAGATTTAAGGGACAGGGCTGGAAACACCATATATTTT.

The chain combines TRBV9 with TRBJ2-1, with 8 bases fitting TRBD2. V was clipped by 4 bases and J by 3 bases; unmatched bases: 6. Germline V CDR1 and CDR2: SGDLS, YYNGEE. The CDR3 totals 15 residues. CDR3 nucleotide sequence: TGTGCCAGCAGCCCCCGGGCGGGGGGCTACAATGAGCAGTTCTTC. Translation gives CASSPRAGGYNEQFF. Based on the CDR3 plus reference TRBV9 and TRBJ2-1, the full variable domain is DSGVTQTPKHLITATGQRVTLRCSPRSGDLSVYWYQQSLDQGLQFLIQYYNGEERAKGNILERFSAQQFPDLHSELNLSSLELGDSALYFCASSPRAGGYNEQFFGPGTRLTVL.

The chain carries TRBV11-3 and TRBJ2-1; TRBD1 might be the D (5 bases). The germline V gene encodes CDR1 SGHNT and CDR2 YENEEA. This CDR3 has 14 residues. The V and J ends lost 5 bases and 2 bases respectively, with 10 bases between them. CDR3 nucleotides: TGTGCCAGCAGCCGTGACAGTACCTACAATGAGCAGTTCTTC. It yields the protein CASSRDSTYNEQFF.

The chain has TRBV7-2 and TRBJ2-1; TRBD2 aligns across 8 bases. V gave up 7 bases and J gave up 3 bases; unmatched junction bases: 11. The CDR3 sequence is 16 residues long. Germline lookup yields CDR1 SGHTA and CDR2 FQGNSA. The CDR3 coding sequence is TGTGCCAGCACCCCTCACGGGGGGGTTTACTACAATGAGCAGTTCTTC. This codes for CASTPHGGVYYNEQFF.

CDR3 protein: CASSHRVEGAETDTQYF. The CDR3 nucleotides are TGTGCCAGCAGCCACAGGGTGGAAGGGGCGGAGACAGATACGCAGTATTTT. The V and J genes are TRBV4-2 and TRBJ2-3; D is perhaps TRBD1 (5 bases). Germline CDR1 and CDR2: LGHNA and YNFKEQ. CDR3 length equals 17 residues. Trimming stripped 3 bases from V and 3 bases from J, with 19 bases between.

The chain has TRBV10-3 and TRBJ1-5, with TRBD1 matching over 8 bases. The length of the CDR3 is 16 residues. With V trimmed by 2 bases and J by 1 base, 4 bases remained unmatched. Germline V CDR1 and CDR2: ENHRY, SYGVKD. CDR3 nucleotides: TGTGCCATCAGTGAGGGACAGGGCTGGAGCAATCAGCCCCAGCATTTT. Its translation: CAISEGQGWSNQPQHF.

This clone was recorded once. Different DNA sequences within this sample yield the same CDR3. The chain combines TRBV27 with TRBJ2-7; D might be TRBD2 (5 bases). V shed 3 bases and J shed 3 bases, with 9 bases lying between them. This CDR3 has 13 amino acids. The germline V gene encodes CDR1 MNHEY and CDR2 SMNVEV (reference sequence). This CDR3 reads CASSLNGNYEQYF. Written as DNA, the CDR3 is TGTGCCAGCAGTTTGAACGGGAACTACGAGCAGTACTTC.

The gene calls are TRBV9 and TRBJ2-1; 8 bases are a match to TRBD1. With V trimmed by 0 bases and J by 6 bases, 2 bases remained unmatched. The germline V gene encodes CDR1 SGDLS and CDR2 YYNGEE. This CDR3 has 14 amino acids. The CDR3 protein is CASSVGTGPNEQFF. The DNA of the CDR3 is TGTGCCAGCAGCGTAGGGACAGGGCCCAATGAGCAGTTCTTC.